This passage covers 11 T cell receptor beta chains from one sample sequenced in a study of T cells in Graves' hyperthyroidism and ophthalmopathy (dated by TCRdb to between 2018 and 2021). Receptor libraries were prepared by multiplex PCR. TCRdb lists the instrument as Illumina HiSeq 2000. TCR beta CDR3 regions were amplified from RNA transcripts. A first-round RT-PCR of the TCR CDR3 used the HTBI primer set with the Qiagen OneStep RT-PCR kit. TCRdb cleaned the public reads at Q25 with fastp, built clones with MiXCR and kept in-frame beta chains. Here each entry gathers all rows of one CDR3 protein and keeps the most common genes and DNA. For this sample the table gives about 290,000 distinct CDR3 sequences, of which 10% to 15% were detected only once. The top ten clones comprise almost 8% of the sample. The sequencing sample was made of blood. The receptors originated from a woman between 25 and 40 years old with Graves' hyperthyroidism that later progressed to Graves' ophthalmopathy.

This clonotype was recorded many times. The V call is TRBV20-1, the J call TRBJ2-7; tentative D call: TRBD2 (6 bases). V was trimmed by 1 base and J by 2 bases, leaving 12 bases between them. Germline CDR1 DFQATT, CDR2 SNEGSKA (reference sequence). The CDR3 covers 14 residues. CDR3 loop: CSARGRDPTYEQYF. In nucleotides, the CDR3 is TGCAGTGCTAGAGGGCGGGACCCCACCTACGAGCAGTACTTC.

This clonotype has just a few counts. The chain joins TRBV20-1 to TRBJ2-2; D might be TRBD2 (5 bases). This CDR3 contains 14 residues. Per the germline V gene, CDR1 is DFQATT and CDR2 is SNEGSKA (reference sequence). The ends were cut back, 0 bases at V and 5 bases at J, with 10 bases in the middle. CDR3 loop: CSAREGKRTGELFF. CDR3 coding DNA: TGCAGTGCTAGAGAAGGCAAGCGGACCGGGGAGCTGTTTTTT.

The chain carries TRBV30 and TRBJ1-5; 7 bases map to TRBD1. Germline CDR1 is GTSNPN and CDR2 is SVGIG (reference sequence). The trim removed 4 bases at V and 0 bases at J, leaving 3 bases unmatched. This CDR3 contains 14 residues. The DNA for the CDR3 is TGTGCCTGGAACGAGGGGGCTAGCAATCAGCCCCAGCATTTT. Amino acid sequence: CAWNEGASNQPQHF.

Worth noting for this clonotype: A junction end diverges from the germline sequence, so it may reflect a read error. This chain joins TRBV2 and TRBJ2-5; TRBD1 matches 7 bases. Germline V gene lookup returns CDR1 SNHLY and CDR2 FYNNEI. CDR3 size: 13 residues. The CDR3 DNA reads TGTGCCAGCAGTGAGCAAGGACAGCCGGACAGGCACTTC. Its translation is CASSEQGQPDRHF.

The sample holds many counts of this clonotype. The chain uses TRBV12-3 or TRBV12-4 and TRBJ1-1; D is unresolved. The V end was cut by 9 bases, the J end by 8 bases, with 10 bases between. The CDR3 consists of 10 residues. Written as DNA, the CDR3 is TGTGCCAGTGGGCCCCGGGAAGCTTTCTTT. Translating gives CASGPREAFF.

In this sample, this clonotype turned up a few times. For the CDR3, the DNA is TGTGCCATCCGCTCAGGGGGCGCCCCTGAAAAACTGTTTTTT. This codes for CAIRSGGAPEKLFF. The V call is TRBV10-3, the J call TRBJ1-4; 8 bases agree with TRBD1. Trimming cost V 8 bases and J 7 bases; bases outside gene matches: 9. Germline V gene lookup returns CDR1 ENHRY and CDR2 SYGVKD. The CDR3 covers 14 residues.

This chain connects TRBV19 to TRBJ2-5; D is possibly TRBD1 (8 bases). Germline values: CDR1 LNHDA, CDR2 SQIVND (reference sequence). V was shortened by 5 bases and J by 9 bases, with 19 bases between the two germline ends. This CDR3 has 14 amino acids. The CDR3 sequence is CASSRKDREGSQYF. CDR3 DNA sequence: TGTGCCAGTAGTCGGAAGGACAGGGAGGGGTCCCAGTACTTC.

This clonotype has at least ten counts. V is TRBV13 and J is TRBJ1-2; D is ambiguous. Per the germline V gene, CDR1 is PRHDT and CDR2 is FYEKMQ (reference sequence). V was trimmed by 0 bases and J by 2 bases, leaving 7 bases between them. This CDR3 spans 14 amino acids. CDR3 DNA sequence: TGTGCCAGCAGCTTAGGAGGACTCAACTATGGCTACACCTTC. It translates to CASSLGGLNYGYTF. Combining the CDR3 with reference TRBV13 and TRBJ1-2 gives the whole variable domain AAGVIQSPRHLIKEKRETATLKCYPIPRHDTVYWYQQGPGQDPQFLISFYEKMQSDKGSIPDRFSAQQFSDYHSELNMSSLELGDSALYFCASSLGGLNYGYTFGSGTRLTVV.

This clonotype was counted at least ten times. CDR3 residues: CASRTVGGTSGSPVERETQYF. The DNA of the CDR3 is TGTGCCAGCAGAACAGTCGGAGGGACTAGCGGATCCCCCGTGGAGCGGGAGACCCAGTACTTC. This chain uses TRBV28 with TRBJ2-5, with 11 nucleotides matching TRBD2. Germline V CDR1 and CDR2: MDHEN, SYDVKM. V lost 6 bases and J lost 5; bases outside the gene matches: 26. The CDR3 spans 21 residues.

In this sample, this clonotype turned up once. This chain connects TRBV7-9 to TRBJ1-4; 9 bases are a match to TRBD1. With V trimmed by 0 bases and J by 6 bases, 5 bases remained unmatched. This CDR3 is 16 amino acids long. Germline values: CDR1 SEHNR, CDR2 FQNEAQ (reference sequence). The CDR3 spells CASSLARGTGYEKLFF. The DNA for the CDR3 is TGTGCCAGCAGCTTAGCGCGCGGGACAGGGTATGAAAAACTGTTTTTT.

The rearrangement uses TRBV6-6 and TRBJ1-2, with D perhaps matching TRBD1 (5 bases). The CDR3 is 13 amino acids. V was shortened by 0 bases and J by 6 bases, with 8 bases between the two germline ends. The germline gives CDR1 MNHNY, CDR2 SVGAGI (reference sequence). CDR3 DNA sequence: TGTGCCAGCAGTTACTCAGGGGCGAATGGCTACACCTTC. It yields the protein CASSYSGANGYTF.